A single sample gave rise to the 10 T cell receptor beta chains below, sequenced in a study of blood T cell repertoires in COVID-19 (dated by TCRdb to the early 2020s). The library was made by the immunoSEQ multiplex PCR assay. TCRdb re-hosts the immuneACCESS table, in-frame sequences only. Its copies lack some clones; in the studies checked, an unresolved V gene accounts for under half of them, and the cause for the rest is not known. The sample profile shows 60,000 to 75,000 clones; 86% of them were found once. The biggest ten clones account for around 3.9% of the sample. Source material: peripheral blood. The source is a man in his 70s with active COVID-19.

CDR3 DNA sequence: TGTGCCACCACAACAGGGGTTGGCTACACCTTC. Translating it yields CATTTGVGYTF. The J gene is TRBJ1-2, the V gene TRBV19; 7 nucleotides line up with TRBD1. V lost 10 bases and J lost 7; bases outside the gene matches: 6. From germline, CDR1 is LNHDA and CDR2 SQIVND (reference sequence). The CDR3 is made up of 11 amino acids.

V gene TRBV5-5 combines with J gene TRBJ2-7, with D maybe TRBD1 (6 bases). Germline V gene data show CDR1 as SGHKS and CDR2 as YYEKEE (reference sequence). This CDR3 region has 14 residues. V was clipped by 4 bases and J by 2 bases, with 13 bases between them. DNA of the CDR3: TGTGCCAGCAGCCGCAGGGACACAACCTACGAGCAGTACTTC. Amino acids: CASSRRDTTYEQYF.

This chain uses TRBV5-1 with TRBJ2-3; a weak D match, TRBD2 (6 bases). Trimming took off 4 bases at V and 1 base at J, with 13 bases between the two ends. The CDR3 has 15 residues. Germline assignment: CDR1 SGHRS and CDR2 YFSETQ. The CDR3 is CASSPMGGGTDTQYF. In nucleotides, the CDR3 is TGCGCCAGCAGCCCGATGGGGGGTGGCACAGATACGCAGTATTTT.

This rearrangement joins TRBV15 to TRBJ1-2, with 7 bases fitting TRBD1. V was clipped by 3 bases and J by 3 bases; unmatched bases: 1. Germline CDR1 LNHNV, CDR2 YYDKDF (reference sequence). CDR3 length: 13 amino acids. The CDR3 region is CATSRGTDYGYTF. CDR3 nucleotide sequence: TGTGCCACCAGCAGGGGGACAGACTATGGCTACACCTTC.

The chain combines TRBV5-4 with TRBJ2-5; unclear D gene. This CDR3 has 14 residues. The germline V and J ends were trimmed by 3 bases and 4 bases, with 13 bases remaining between them. In germline, CDR1 is SGHNT, CDR2 YYREEE (reference sequence). CDR3 in DNA: TGTGCCAGCAGCTCCGAGGTGGGTCGAGAGACCCAGTACTTC. Translation: CASSSEVGRETQYF.

The chain joins TRBV27 to TRBJ2-1, with TRBD2 matching over 8 bases. In germline, CDR1 is MNHEY, CDR2 SMNVEV (reference sequence). V shed 3 bases, J shed 0 bases, and the junction held 10 bases outside the gene matches. The CDR3 has 18 residues. CDR3 DNA: TGTGCCAGCAGTTTGCCATTAGCGGGACCCTTCTCCTACAATGAGCAGTTCTTC. It codes for CASSLPLAGPFSYNEQFF.

This clone showed up just once. The chain joins TRBV19 to TRBJ1-2; 7 nucleotides match TRBD1. The CDR3 runs 15 residues. With V trimmed by 4 bases and J by 2 bases, 7 bases remained unmatched. Per the germline V gene, CDR1 is LNHDA and CDR2 is SQIVND (reference sequence). The CDR3 spells CASSTPPDRNYGYTF. CDR3 bases: TGTGCCAGTAGTACTCCTCCGGACAGGAACTATGGCTACACCTTC.

The rearrangement joins TRBV4-3 to TRBJ2-2; TRBD2 aligns across 7 bases. Trimming took 4 bases from V and 3 from J; bases not matched to a gene: 20. This CDR3 contains 20 residues. Germline V gene lookup returns CDR1 LGHNA and CDR2 YSLEER. In DNA form, the CDR3 reads TGCGCCAGCAGCCCCATGGTCTCGCGGGAGTCCCATATGGACACCGGGGAGCTGTTTTTT. Its protein product is CASSPMVSRESHMDTGELFF.

The chain employs TRBV6-5 and TRBJ1-1; D perhaps matches TRBD1 (6 bases). The V end was cut by 2 bases, the J end by 0 bases, with 7 bases between. This CDR3 region has 14 residues. The germline V gene encodes CDR1 MNHEY and CDR2 SVGAGI. The CDR3 DNA reads as TGTGCCAGCAGTTACCAGGGGATGAACACTGAAGCTTTCTTT. This translates into CASSYQGMNTEAFF.

V usage is TRBV6-1 and J usage is TRBJ2-1, with TRBD2 as a possible D gene (5 bases). V lost 4 bases and J 7 bases, leaving 20 bases between the germline ends. Looked up from germline, CDR1 is MNHNS and CDR2 is SASEGT. This CDR3 has 16 amino acids. The CDR3 sequence: CASSARPGFWRNEQFF. CDR3 coding DNA: TGTGCCAGCAGTGCCCGGCCGGGTTTTTGGAGGAATGAGCAGTTCTTC.